Listed below are T cell receptor beta chains from one sample, sequenced in a study of long-term antiretroviral therapy in people with HIV. Using immunoSEQ multiplex PCR, the repertoire was profiled, and TCRdb retains in-frame clones only, with some absent. The table has 16,000 or so clones, over 70% seen once. Sequenced material: unsorted PBMCs, taken about 2.1 years before starting antiretroviral therapy. Receptors originate from a man aged 25 to 40 with HIV. Both conserved end residues are part of each CDR3. D genes are given only for firm matches. Only some rows state a clone size, as once, few, many or a class for expanded clones.

TRBJ2-7,TRBD2,.,TRBV7-9,CASSLGGGYEQYF,TGTGCCAGCAGCTTAGGGGGGGGATACGAGCAGTACTTC
TRBJ1-2,.,medium-sized,TRBV5-4,CASSQGRQGNYGYTF,TGTGCCAGCAGCCAAGGGAGGCAGGGGAACTATGGCTACACCTTC
TRBJ1-4,.,medium-sized,TRBV15,CATSRDTRANNEKLFF,TGTGCCACCAGCAGAGATACCCGAGCTAATAATGAAAAACTGTTTTTT
TRBJ2-7,TRBD1,.,TRBV28,CASSSTGVVLNEQYF,TGTGCCAGCAGTTCGACAGGGGTGGTACTCAACGAGCAGTACTTC
TRBJ1-2,.,.,TRBV4-1,CASSQEATSNLNYGYTF,TGCGCCAGCAGCCAAGAGGCGACCAGCAATCTAAACTATGGCTACACCTTC
TRBJ2-5,TRBD1,.,TRBV9,CASSVAGQGFFETQYF,TGTGCCAGCAGCGTAGCAGGACAGGGGTTTTTCGAGACCCAGTACTTC
TRBJ2-3,.,few,TRBV16,CASSNSGGTDTQYF,TGTGCCAGCTCTAATTCCGGCGGAACAGATACGCAGTATTTT
TRBJ2-1,.,.,TRBV27,CASSLSIAAREEQFF,TGTGCCAGCAGTTTATCGATCGCAGCCAGGGAGGAGCAGTTCTTC
TRBJ1-2,.,.,TRBV6-6,CASSYGDSSGYTF,TGTGCCAGCAGTTACGGGGATAGTAGTGGCTACACCTTC
TRBJ1-6,.,.,TRBV14,CASRSSYNSPLHF,TGTGCCAGCAGGAGCTCCTATAATTCACCCCTCCACTTT
TRBJ1-5,TRBD1,.,TRBV6-1,CASSLRTGGNQPQHF,TGTGCCAGCAGTCTTAGAACAGGGGGGAATCAGCCCCAGCATTTT
TRBJ2-3,TRBD1,.,TRBV7-9,CASSSDRGRVSGTDTQYF,TGTGCCAGCAGCTCCGACAGGGGGCGCGTTAGCGGCACAGATACGCAGTATTTT
TRBJ1-1,TRBD1,.,TRBV6-5,CASSYGTGATEAFF,TGTGCCAGCAGTTACGGGACAGGGGCTACTGAAGCTTTCTTT
TRBJ2-7,TRBD1,few,TRBV30,CAWSGGQGMREQYF,TGTGCCTGGAGTGGGGGACAGGGAATGCGGGAGCAGTACTTC
TRBJ1-3,.,.,TRBV4-1,CASSQDPGHTIYF,TGCGCCAGCAGCCAAGATCCGGGGCATACCATATATTTT
TRBJ2-4,TRBD2,.,TRBV27,CASSSETSVNIQYF,TGTGCCAGCAGTTCTGAGACTAGCGTAAACATTCAGTACTTC
TRBJ2-4,.,.,TRBV30,CAWSAYQRNIQYF,TGTGCCTGGAGTGCGTACCAGAGAAACATTCAGTACTTC
TRBJ2-7,.,few,TRBV7-9,CASSFEGGPYEQYF,TGTGCCAGCAGCTTCGAGGGAGGCCCCTACGAGCAGTACTTC
TRBJ2-7,.,.,TRBV6-5,CASSFKLLMEQYF,TGTGCCAGCAGTTTCAAACTGCTGATGGAGCAGTACTTC
TRBJ2-1,.,.,TRBV29-1,CSVHRPGVSYNEQFF,TGCAGCGTCCATAGGCCCGGGGTATCCTACAATGAGCAGTTCTTC
TRBJ1-2,.,few,TRBV6-6,CASTDFGATNYGYTF,TGTGCCAGCACCGACTTTGGGGCCACTAACTATGGCTACACCTTC
TRBJ2-7,TRBD2,.,TRBV9,CASSVSSGGYEQYF,TGTGCCAGCAGCGTTTCCAGCGGGGGGTACGAGCAGTACTTC
TRBJ2-1,.,few,TRBV4-1,CASSQVGDSYNEQFF,TGCGCCAGCAGCCAAGTAGGGGACTCCTACAATGAGCAGTTCTTC
TRBJ1-3,.,.,TRBV6-1,CASSALSGSGNTIYF,TGTGCCAGCAGTGCACTCTCAGGGTCCGGAAACACCATATATTTT
TRBJ1-5,TRBD1,.,TRBV2,CASSDLAGGNQPQHF,TGTGCCAGCAGTGATCTGGCAGGGGGTAATCAGCCCCAGCATTTT
TRBJ2-3,.,.,TRBV6-6,CASTRQGGLGTDTQYF,TGTGCCAGCACCAGGCAGGGTGGACTTGGCACAGATACGCAGTATTTT
TRBJ1-1,.,.,TRBV4-1,CASSQDGGIDTEAFF,TGCGCCAGCAGCCAAGATGGGGGTATTGACACTGAAGCTTTCTTT
TRBJ2-2,TRBD2,.,TRBV7-8,CASSLSGGAGELFF,TGTGCCAGCAGCCTTAGCGGGGGGGCCGGGGAGCTGTTTTTT
TRBJ2-2,.,.,TRBV25-1,CASSEFRGAGELFF,TGTGCCAGCAGTGAATTCAGGGGTGCCGGGGAGCTGTTTTTT
TRBJ2-3,.,few,TRBV4-2,CASSPSPSTTSITDTQYF,TGTGCCAGCAGCCCGAGCCCTTCGACTACCTCCATCACAGATACGCAGTATTTT
TRBJ1-5,TRBD1,.,TRBV7-8,CASSGPGQGLHSNQPQHF,TGTGCCAGCAGCGGCCCGGGACAGGGTTTACATAGCAATCAGCCCCAGCATTTT
TRBJ2-7,TRBD2,.,TRBV5-4,CASSSTSGRVGEQYF,TGTGCCAGCAGCTCAACTAGCGGGAGGGTGGGAGAACAGTACTTC
TRBJ2-5,TRBD2,.,TRBV4-1,CASSHTSGGDQETQYF,TGCGCCAGCAGCCATACTAGCGGGGGAGATCAAGAGACCCAGTACTTC
TRBJ2-1,.,.,TRBV27,CAFVRNEQFF,TGTGCCTTTGTAAGGAATGAGCAGTTCTTC
TRBJ2-2,TRBD2,.,TRBV4-3,CASSRGLAATNGELFF,TGCGCCAGCAGCCGGGGACTAGCGGCAACCAACGGGGAGCTGTTTTTT
TRBJ2-2,.,.,TRBV4-1,CASSQDRGWSAGELFF,TGCGCCAGCAGCCAAGATCGAGGGTGGTCGGCCGGGGAGCTGTTTTTT
TRBJ2-7,TRBD1,.,TRBV29-1,CSVGDRAYEQYF,TGCAGCGTGGGGGACAGGGCCTACGAGCAGTACTTC
TRBJ2-5,.,.,TRBV30,CAWSVSGGRKTQYF,TGTGCCTGGAGTGTATCCGGGGGGCGAAAGACCCAGTACTTC
TRBJ1-2,.,.,TRBV30,CAWDAPLPQGFYYGYTF,TGTGCCTGGGATGCCCCACTCCCTCAGGGGTTTTACTATGGCTACACCTTC
TRBJ2-1,TRBD2,.,TRBV6-5,CASSYWLAGVNEQFF,TGTGCCAGCAGTTACTGGCTAGCGGGAGTCAATGAGCAGTTCTTC
TRBJ1-1,.,.,TRBV18,CASSPAGGQGEAFF,TGTGCCAGCTCACCGGCTGGGGGACAAGGGGAAGCTTTCTTT
TRBJ1-5,TRBD1,.,TRBV6-1,CASSENRGGNQPQHF,TGTGCCAGCAGTGAAAACAGGGGAGGCAATCAGCCCCAGCATTTT
TRBJ2-5,.,.,TRBV5-8,CASSGQETQYF,TGTGCCAGCAGCGGACAAGAGACCCAGTACTTC
TRBJ2-3,TRBD1,.,TRBV28,CASSYTDRGSTDTQYF,TGTGCCAGCAGTTACACGGACAGGGGAAGTACAGATACGCAGTATTTT
TRBJ2-5,.,.,TRBV7-9,CASSLGGPQETQYF,TGTGCCAGCAGCTTAGGGGGGCCGCAAGAGACCCAGTACTTC
TRBJ1-1,.,.,TRBV5-4,CASPGLSNTEAFF,TGTGCCAGCCCGGGGCTCTCGAACACTGAAGCTTTCTTT
TRBJ1-2,.,.,TRBV7-2,CASSSDPNYGYTF,TGTGCCAGCAGCTCCGACCCTAACTATGGCTACACCTTC
TRBJ1-2,.,.,TRBV18,CASSPDKRTANYGYTF,TGTGCCAGCTCACCAGATAAAAGGACGGCGAACTATGGCTACACCTTC
TRBJ2-7,TRBD1,.,TRBV11-3,CASSLDRRDREYEQYF,TGTGCCAGCAGCTTAGATAGGAGGGACAGGGAATACGAGCAGTACTTC